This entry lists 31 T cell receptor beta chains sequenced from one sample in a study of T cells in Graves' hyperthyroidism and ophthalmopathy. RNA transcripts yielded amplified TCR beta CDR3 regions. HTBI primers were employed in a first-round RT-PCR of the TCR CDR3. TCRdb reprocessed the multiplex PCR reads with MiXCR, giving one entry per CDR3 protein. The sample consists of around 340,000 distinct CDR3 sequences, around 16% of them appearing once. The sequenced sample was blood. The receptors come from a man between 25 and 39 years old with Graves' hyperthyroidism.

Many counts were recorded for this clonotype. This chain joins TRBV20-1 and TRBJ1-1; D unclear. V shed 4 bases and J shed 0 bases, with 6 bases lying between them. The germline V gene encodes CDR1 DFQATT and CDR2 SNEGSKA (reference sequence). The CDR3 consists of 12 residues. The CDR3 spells CSATSLNTEAFF. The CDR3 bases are TGCAGTGCTACTTCATTGAACACTGAAGCTTTCTTT.

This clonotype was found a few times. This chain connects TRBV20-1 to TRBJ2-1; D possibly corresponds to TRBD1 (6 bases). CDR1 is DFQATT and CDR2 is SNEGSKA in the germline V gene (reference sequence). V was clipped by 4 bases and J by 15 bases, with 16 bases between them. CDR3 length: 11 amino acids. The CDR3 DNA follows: TGCAGTGCTAAAGGTCTAAGAGGGGGGTTCTTC. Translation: CSAKGLRGGFF.

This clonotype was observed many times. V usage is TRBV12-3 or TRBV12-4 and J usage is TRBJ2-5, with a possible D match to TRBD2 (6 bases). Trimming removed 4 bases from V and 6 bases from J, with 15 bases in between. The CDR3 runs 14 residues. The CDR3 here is CASSSWRDGKTQYF. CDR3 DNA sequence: TGTGCCAGCAGTTCTTGGCGGGATGGAAAGACCCAGTACTTC.

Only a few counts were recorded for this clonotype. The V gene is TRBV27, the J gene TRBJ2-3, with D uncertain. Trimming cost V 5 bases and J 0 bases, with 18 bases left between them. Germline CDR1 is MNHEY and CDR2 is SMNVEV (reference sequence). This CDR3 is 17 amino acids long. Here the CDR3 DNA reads TGTGCCAGCAGTCTCCTTGGGCCAGATGATAGCACAGATACGCAGTATTTT. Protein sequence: CASSLLGPDDSTDTQYF.

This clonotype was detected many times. CDR3 DNA sequence: TGTGCCTGGAGTGACCGGACCGGGGAGCTGTTTTTT. The encoded protein is CAWSDRTGELFF. The chain couples TRBV30 to TRBJ2-2; D gene uncertain. Germline V lookup: CDR1 GTSNPN, CDR2 SVGIG (reference sequence). Between the trimmed V and J ends, which lost 1 base and 5 bases, there was a span of 5 bases. This CDR3 region has 12 residues.

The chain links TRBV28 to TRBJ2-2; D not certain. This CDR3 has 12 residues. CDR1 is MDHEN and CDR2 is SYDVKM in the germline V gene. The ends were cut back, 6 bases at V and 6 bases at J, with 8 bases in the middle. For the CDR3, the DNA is TGTGCCAGCAGATCTATTCCCGGGGAGCTGTTTTTT. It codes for CASRSIPGELFF.

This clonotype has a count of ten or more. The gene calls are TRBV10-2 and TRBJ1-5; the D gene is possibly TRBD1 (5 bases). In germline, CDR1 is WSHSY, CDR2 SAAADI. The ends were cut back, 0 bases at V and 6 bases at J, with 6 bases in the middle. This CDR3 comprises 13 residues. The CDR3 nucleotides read TGCGCCAGCAGTGAGTCGGGGGGTCAGCCCCAGCATTTT. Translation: CASSESGGQPQHF.

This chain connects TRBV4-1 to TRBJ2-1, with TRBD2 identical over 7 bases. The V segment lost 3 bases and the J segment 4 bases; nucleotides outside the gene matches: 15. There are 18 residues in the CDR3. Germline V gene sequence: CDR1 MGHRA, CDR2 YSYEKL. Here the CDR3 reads CASSQKSGDPPIYNEQFF. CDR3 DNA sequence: TGCGCCAGCAGCCAGAAGAGCGGGGACCCCCCAATATACAATGAGCAGTTCTTC.

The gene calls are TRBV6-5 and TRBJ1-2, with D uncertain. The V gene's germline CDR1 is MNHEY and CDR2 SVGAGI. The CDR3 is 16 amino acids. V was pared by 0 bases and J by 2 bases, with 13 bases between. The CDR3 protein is CASSYSVQELNYGYTF. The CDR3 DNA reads TGTGCCAGCAGTTACTCGGTCCAGGAGCTGAACTATGGCTACACCTTC.

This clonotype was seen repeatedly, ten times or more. CDR3 nucleotides: TGTGCCAGCAGCCCGAGACTAGCGGGAGGGCCGCTCGAGCAGTACTTC. It is translated as CASSPRLAGGPLEQYF. The chain links TRBV7-2 to TRBJ2-7, with TRBD2 identical over 14 bases. The CDR3 has 16 amino acids. CDR1 and CDR2 from the germline V gene are SGHTA and FQGNSA. J gave up 6 bases and V 5 bases, and 9 bases lay outside the gene matches.

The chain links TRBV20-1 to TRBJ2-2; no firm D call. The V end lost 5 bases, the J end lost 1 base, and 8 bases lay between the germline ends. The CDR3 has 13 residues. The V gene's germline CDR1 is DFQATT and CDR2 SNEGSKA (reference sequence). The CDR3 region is CSALPGNTGELFF. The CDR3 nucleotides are TGCAGTGCTTTACCGGGGAACACCGGGGAGCTGTTTTTT.

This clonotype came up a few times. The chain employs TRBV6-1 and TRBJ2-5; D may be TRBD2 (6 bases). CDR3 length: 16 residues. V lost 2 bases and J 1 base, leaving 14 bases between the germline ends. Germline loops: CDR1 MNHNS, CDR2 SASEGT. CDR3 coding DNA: TGTGCCAGCAGTGAATTTGTCGGGACTTTCCAAGAGACCCAGTACTTC. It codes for CASSEFVGTFQETQYF.

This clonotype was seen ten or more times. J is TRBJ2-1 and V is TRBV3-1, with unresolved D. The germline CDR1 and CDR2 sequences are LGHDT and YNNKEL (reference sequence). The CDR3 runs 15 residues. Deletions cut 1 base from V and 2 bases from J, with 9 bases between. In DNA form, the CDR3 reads TGTGCCAGCAGCCAAGCTAGAGACCCCTACAATGAGCAGTTCTTC. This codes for CASSQARDPYNEQFF.

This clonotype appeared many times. CDR3 amino acids: CASSPGHKETQYF. The DNA of the CDR3 is TGTGCCAGCTCACCGGGACACAAGGAGACCCAGTACTTC. The rearrangement uses TRBV18 and TRBJ2-5; TRBD1 might be the D (6 bases). V lost 3 bases to trimming and J lost 5 bases, with 10 bases between them. This CDR3 has 13 residues. Germline CDR1 reads KGHSH; CDR2 reads LQKENI.

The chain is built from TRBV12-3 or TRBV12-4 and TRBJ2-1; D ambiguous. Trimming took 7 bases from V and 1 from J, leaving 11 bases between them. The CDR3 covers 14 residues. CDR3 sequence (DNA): TGTGCCAGCAACGATCCGTTTTCCTACAATGAGCAGTTCTTC. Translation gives CASNDPFSYNEQFF.

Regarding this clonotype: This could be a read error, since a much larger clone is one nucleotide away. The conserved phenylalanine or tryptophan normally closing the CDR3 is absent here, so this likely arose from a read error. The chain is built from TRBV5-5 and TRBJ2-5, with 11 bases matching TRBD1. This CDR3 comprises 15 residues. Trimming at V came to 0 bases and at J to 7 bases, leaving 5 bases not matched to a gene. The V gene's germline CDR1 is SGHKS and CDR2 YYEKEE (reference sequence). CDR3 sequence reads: CASSLVTGTGGTQYL. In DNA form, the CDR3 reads TGTGCCAGCAGCTTGGTTACGGGGACAGGGGGGACCCAGTACCTC.

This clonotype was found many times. The CDR3 reads CASRREWGTEAFF. CDR3 nucleotides: TGTGCCAGCAGAAGGGAATGGGGGACTGAAGCTTTCTTT. The chain recombines TRBV11-2 with TRBJ1-1; TRBD1 is a possible D gene (5 bases). Germline V gives CDR1 SGHAT, CDR2 FQNNGV. The V end was cut by 6 bases, the J end by 5 bases, with 13 bases between. The CDR3 runs to 13 residues.

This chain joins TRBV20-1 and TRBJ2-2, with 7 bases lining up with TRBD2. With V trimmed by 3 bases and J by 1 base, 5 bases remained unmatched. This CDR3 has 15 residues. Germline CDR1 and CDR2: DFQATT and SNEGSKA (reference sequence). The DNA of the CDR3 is TGCAGTGCTAGGGGAGCGGGACTGAACACCGGGGAGCTGTTTTTT. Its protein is CSARGAGLNTGELFF.

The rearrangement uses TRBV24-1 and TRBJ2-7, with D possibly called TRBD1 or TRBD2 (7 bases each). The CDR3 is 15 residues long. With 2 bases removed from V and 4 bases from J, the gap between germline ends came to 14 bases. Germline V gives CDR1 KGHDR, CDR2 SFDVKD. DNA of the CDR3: TGTGCCACCAGTGATTCAGGGGGGGGGATATACGAGCAGTACTTC. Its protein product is CATSDSGGGIYEQYF.

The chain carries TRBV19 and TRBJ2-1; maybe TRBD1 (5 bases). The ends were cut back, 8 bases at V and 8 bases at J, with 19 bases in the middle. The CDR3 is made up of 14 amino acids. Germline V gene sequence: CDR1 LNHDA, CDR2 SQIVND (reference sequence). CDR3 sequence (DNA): TGTGCCAGTGGCCCCGAGACAGCCTTAGATGAGCAGTTCTTC. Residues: CASGPETALDEQFF. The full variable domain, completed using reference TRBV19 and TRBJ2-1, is DGGITQSPKYLFRKEGQNVTLSCEQNLNHDAMYWYRQDPGQGLRLIYYSQIVNDFQKGDIAEGYSVSREKKESFPLTVTSAQKNPTAFYLCASGPETALDEQFFGPGTRLTVL.

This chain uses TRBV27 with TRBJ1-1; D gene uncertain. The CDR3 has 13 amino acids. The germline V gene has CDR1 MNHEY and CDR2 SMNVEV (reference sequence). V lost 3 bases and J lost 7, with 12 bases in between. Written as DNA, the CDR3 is TGTGCCAGCAGTTTGGAACCGGGCGGTGAAGCTTTCTTT. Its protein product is CASSLEPGGEAFF.

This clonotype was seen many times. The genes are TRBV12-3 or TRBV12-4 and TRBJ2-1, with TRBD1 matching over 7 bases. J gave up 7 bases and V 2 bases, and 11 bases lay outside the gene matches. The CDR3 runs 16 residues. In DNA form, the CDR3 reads TGTGCCAGCAGTTTAATACCCGACAGGGTGAGGAATGAGCAGTTCTTC. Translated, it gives CASSLIPDRVRNEQFF.

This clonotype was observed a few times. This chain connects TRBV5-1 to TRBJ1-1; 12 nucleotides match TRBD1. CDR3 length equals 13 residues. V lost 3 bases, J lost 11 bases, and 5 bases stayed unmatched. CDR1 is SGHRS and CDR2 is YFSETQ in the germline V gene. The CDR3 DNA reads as TGCGCCAGCAGCTCGGGACAGGGGGCGCGTGCTTTCTTT. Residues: CASSSGQGARAFF. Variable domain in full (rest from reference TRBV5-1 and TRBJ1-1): KAGVTQTPRYLIKTRGQQVTLSCSPISGHRSVSWYQQTPGQGLQFLFEYFSETQRNKGNFPGRFSGRQFSNSRSEMNVSTLELGDSALYLCASSSGQGARAFFGQGTRLTVV.

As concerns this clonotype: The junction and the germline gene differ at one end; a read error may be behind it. The CDR3 nucleotides read TGTGCCACCAGGACTGATTACACTGAAGTTTTCTTT. It encodes CATRTDYTEVFF. V is TRBV19 and J is TRBJ1-1, with no clear D. Germline lookup yields CDR1 LNHDA and CDR2 SQIVND (reference sequence). The CDR3 has 12 residues.

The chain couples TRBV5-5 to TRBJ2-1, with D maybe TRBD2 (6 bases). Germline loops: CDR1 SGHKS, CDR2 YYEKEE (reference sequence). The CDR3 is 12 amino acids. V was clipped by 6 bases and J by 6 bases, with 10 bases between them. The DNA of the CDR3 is TGTGCCAGCACTGCGGGGCTCAATGAGCAGTTCTTC. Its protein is CASTAGLNEQFF.

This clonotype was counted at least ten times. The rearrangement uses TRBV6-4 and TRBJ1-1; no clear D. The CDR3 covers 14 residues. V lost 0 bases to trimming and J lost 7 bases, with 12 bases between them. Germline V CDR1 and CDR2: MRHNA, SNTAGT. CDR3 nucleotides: TGTGCCAGCAGTGACTCCTCTGAGGGCGGTGAAGCTTTCTTT. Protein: CASSDSSEGGEAFF.

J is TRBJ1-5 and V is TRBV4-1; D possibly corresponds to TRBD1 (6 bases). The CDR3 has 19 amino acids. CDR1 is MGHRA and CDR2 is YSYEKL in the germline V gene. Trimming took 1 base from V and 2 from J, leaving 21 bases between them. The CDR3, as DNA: TGCGCCAGCAGCCAAGGAGGTTTACAGGGAATATGGGGCAATCAGCCCCAGCATTTT. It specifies CASSQGGLQGIWGNQPQHF.

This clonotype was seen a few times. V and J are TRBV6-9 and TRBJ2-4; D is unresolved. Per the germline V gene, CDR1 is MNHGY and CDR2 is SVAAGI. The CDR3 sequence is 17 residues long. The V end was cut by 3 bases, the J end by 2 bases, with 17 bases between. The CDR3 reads CASSYVSFISTKNIQYF. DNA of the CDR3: TGTGCCAGCAGTTACGTGTCATTCATTAGTACCAAAAACATTCAGTACTTC.

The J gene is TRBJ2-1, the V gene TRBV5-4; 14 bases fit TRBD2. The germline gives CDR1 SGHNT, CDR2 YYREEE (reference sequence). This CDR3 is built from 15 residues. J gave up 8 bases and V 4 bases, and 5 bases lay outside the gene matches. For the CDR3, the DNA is TGTGCCAGCAGCGGGGGACTAGCGGGAGTGGATGAGCAGTTCTTC. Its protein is CASSGGLAGVDEQFF.

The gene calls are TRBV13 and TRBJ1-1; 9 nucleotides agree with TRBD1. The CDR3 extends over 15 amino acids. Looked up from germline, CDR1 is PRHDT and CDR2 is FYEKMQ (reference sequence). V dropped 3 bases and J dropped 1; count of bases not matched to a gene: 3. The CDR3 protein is CASSFPTGGNTEAFF. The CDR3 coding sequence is TGTGCCAGCAGCTTCCCGACAGGGGGGAACACTGAAGCTTTCTTT.

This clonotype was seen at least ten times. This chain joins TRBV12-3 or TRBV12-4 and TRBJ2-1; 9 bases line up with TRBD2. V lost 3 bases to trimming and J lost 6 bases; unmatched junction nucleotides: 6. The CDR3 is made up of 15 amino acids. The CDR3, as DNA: TGTGCCAGCAGTTTTCCACTAGCGGGTGTCAATGAGCAGTTCTTC. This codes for CASSFPLAGVNEQFF.